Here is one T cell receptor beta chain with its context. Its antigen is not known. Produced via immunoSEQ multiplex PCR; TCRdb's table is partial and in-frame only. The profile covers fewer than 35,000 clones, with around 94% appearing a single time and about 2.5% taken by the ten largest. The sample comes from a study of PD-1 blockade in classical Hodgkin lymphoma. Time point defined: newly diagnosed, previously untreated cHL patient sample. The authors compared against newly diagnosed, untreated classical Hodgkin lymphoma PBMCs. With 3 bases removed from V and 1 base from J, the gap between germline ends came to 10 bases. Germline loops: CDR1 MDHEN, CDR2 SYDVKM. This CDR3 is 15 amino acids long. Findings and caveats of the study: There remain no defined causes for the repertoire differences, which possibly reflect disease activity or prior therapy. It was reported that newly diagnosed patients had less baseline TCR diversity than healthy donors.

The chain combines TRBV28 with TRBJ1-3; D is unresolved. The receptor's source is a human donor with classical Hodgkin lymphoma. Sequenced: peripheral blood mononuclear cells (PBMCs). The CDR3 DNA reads TGTGCCAGCAGTTTGGTACCTGGATCTGGAAACACCATATATTTT. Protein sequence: CASSLVPGSGNTIYF.